The rows below give T cell receptor beta chains drawn from one sample of a study of T cells in Graves' hyperthyroidism and ophthalmopathy. TCRdb re-derived calls from the multiplex PCR reads in MiXCR, one entry per CDR3 protein. The sample has roughly 740,000 distinct CDR3 sequences, roughly 15% seen once; the top ten hold roughly 8%. Sequenced input: blood. The receptors were sampled from a man in his late teens or twenties with Graves' hyperthyroidism. Each CDR3 is given with its conserved first and last residue. The order of the fields is clone size, J gene, V gene, D gene, CDR3 protein, CDR3 DNA. D genes are given only for firm matches. Size values are once, few and many counts, or a class for expanded clones, and some rows have none.

.	TRBJ2-2	TRBV6-1	.	CATAWRDSPLILNTGELFF	TGTGCCACCGCATGGCGGGACTCTCCTCTTATCTTGAACACCGGGGAGCTGTTTTTT
many	TRBJ2-3	TRBV5-1	.	CASSLEGRAGTDTQYF	TGCGCCAGCAGCTTGGAGGGCAGGGCGGGCACAGATACGCAGTATTTT
many	TRBJ2-1	TRBV11-1	.	CASSLVTTDEQFF	TGTGCCAGCAGCTTAGTAACAACCGATGAGCAGTTCTTC
.	TRBJ1-1	TRBV11-1	TRBD1	CASSLDSWTGGLGTEAFF	TGTGCCAGCAGCTTAGATTCGTGGACAGGGGGCCTGGGCACTGAAGCTTTCTTT
many	TRBJ2-1	TRBV2	.	CASSPETREQFF	TGTGCCAGCAGCCCAGAGACTCGTGAGCAGTTCTTC
.	TRBJ2-5	TRBV28	TRBD2	CASGGGRNQETQYF	TGTGCCAGCGGGGGGGGACGGAACCAAGAGACCCAGTACTTC
many	TRBJ2-3	TRBV20-1	TRBD2	CSASRREVADTQYF	TGCAGTGCTTCGAGGCGGGAGGTCGCAGATACGCAGTATTTT
.	TRBJ2-2	TRBV5-4	.	CASSLWAGNTGELFF	TGTGCCAGCAGCTTGTGGGCAGGGAACACCGGGGAGCTGTTTTTT
many	TRBJ1-1	TRBV28	.	CASSLEGGAFF	TGTGCCAGCAGTTTAGAAGGTGGGGCTTTCTTT
many	TRBJ2-7	TRBV20-1	.	CSARFGGATYEQYF	TGCAGTGCTAGGTTTGGAGGGGCTACCTACGAGCAGTACTTC
many	TRBJ1-4	TRBV7-2	TRBD1	CASSLIQGDEKLFF	TGTGCCAGCAGCTTAATACAGGGGGATGAAAAACTGTTTTTT
few	TRBJ2-1	TRBV24-1	TRBD2	CATSDPAGVNEQFF	TGTGCCACCAGTGATCCAGCGGGAGTCAATGAGCAGTTCTTC
many	TRBJ2-4	TRBV5-6	.	CASSGQLAKNIQYF	TGTGCCAGCAGCGGACAGCTAGCCAAAAACATTCAGTACTTC
many	TRBJ2-7	TRBV20-1	.	CSVAHRASEQYF	TGCAGTGTAGCCCACAGGGCCTCCGAGCAGTACTTC
.	TRBJ1-5	TRBV20-1	TRBD1	CSAGDRAAQHF	TGCAGTGCCGGGGACAGGGCTGCCCAGCATTTT